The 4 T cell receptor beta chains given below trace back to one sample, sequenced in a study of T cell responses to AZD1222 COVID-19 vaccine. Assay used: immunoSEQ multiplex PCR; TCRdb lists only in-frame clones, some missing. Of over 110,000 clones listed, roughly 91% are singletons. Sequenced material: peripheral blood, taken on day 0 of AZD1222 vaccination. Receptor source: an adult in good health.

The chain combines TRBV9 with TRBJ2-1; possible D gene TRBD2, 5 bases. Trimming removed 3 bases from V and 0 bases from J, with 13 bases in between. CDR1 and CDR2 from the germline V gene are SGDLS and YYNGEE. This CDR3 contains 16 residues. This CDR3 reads CASSARGESSYNEQFF. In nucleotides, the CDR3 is TGTGCCAGCAGCGCCCGTGGGGAGAGCTCCTACAATGAGCAGTTCTTC.

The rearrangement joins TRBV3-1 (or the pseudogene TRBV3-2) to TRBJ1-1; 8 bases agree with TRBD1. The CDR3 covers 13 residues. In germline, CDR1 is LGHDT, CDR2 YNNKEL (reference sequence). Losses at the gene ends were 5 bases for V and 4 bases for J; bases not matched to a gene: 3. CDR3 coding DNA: TGTGCCAGCAGCAGACAGGGGTTCACTGAAGCTTTCTTT. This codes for CASSRQGFTEAFF.

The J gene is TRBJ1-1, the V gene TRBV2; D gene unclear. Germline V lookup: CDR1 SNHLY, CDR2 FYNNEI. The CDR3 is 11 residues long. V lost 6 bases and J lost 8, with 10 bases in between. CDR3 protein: CASRAGEEAFF. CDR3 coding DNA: TGTGCCAGCAGGGCCGGGGAAGAAGCTTTCTTT.

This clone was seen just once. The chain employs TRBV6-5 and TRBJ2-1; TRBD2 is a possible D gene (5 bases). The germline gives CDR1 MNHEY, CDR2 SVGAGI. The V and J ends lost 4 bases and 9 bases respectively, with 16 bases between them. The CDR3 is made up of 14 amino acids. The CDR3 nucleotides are TGTGCCAGCAGTTCCTTGTTCGAGGGCGTTGAGCAGTTCTTC. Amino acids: CASSSLFEGVEQFF.